Listed below are T cell receptor beta chains from one sample, sequenced in a study of cytomegalovirus exposure and HLA in healthy donors. Assay: immunoSEQ multiplex PCR; the TCRdb copy retains only in-frame clones and omits some. The sample contains more than 140,000 clones, 64% of which appear only once. The material sequenced was PBMCs. All receptors come from a woman aged 25 to 39 in good health and CMV-seropositive. Each CDR3 is given with its conserved first and last residue. Fields, in order: J gene, clone size, V gene, D gene, CDR3 DNA, CDR3 protein. D genes are given only for firm matches. Size is stated for part of the rows, as once, few or many counts, or as a class when the clone is expanded.

TRBJ1-2 | few | TRBV6-4 | - | TGTGCCAGCAGTGTGGAACTAACTAACTATGGCTACACCTTC | CASSVELTNYGYTF
TRBJ2-5 | few | TRBV5-1 | TRBD2 | TGCGCCAGCAGCACTCTTAGCGGGCAAGAGACCCAGTACTTC | CASSTLSGQETQYF
TRBJ1-5 | - | TRBV2 | - | TGTGCCGCCGGAAGCTCGGGGACATATCAGCCCCAGCATTTT | CAAGSSGTYQPQHF
TRBJ2-7 | - | TRBV5-1 | TRBD2 | TGCGCCAGCAGCTTGTTAGCGGGAGAGGTGGGCGAGCAGTACTTC | CASSLLAGEVGEQYF
TRBJ1-2 | - | TRBV2 | TRBD1 | TGTGCCAGCTATCGGGACAGGGGATCCCCTACCTATGGCTACACCTTC | CASYRDRGSPTYGYTF
TRBJ1-1 | - | TRBV5-1 | TRBD1 | TGCGCCAGCAGCCCCACAGGGGCGCTCACTGAAGCTTTCTTT | CASSPTGALTEAFF
TRBJ1-5 | - | TRBV19 | - | TGTGCCACCCGCGGGGGGAATCAGCCCCAGCATTTT | CATRGGNQPQHF
TRBJ1-2 | - | TRBV5-1 | - | TGCGCCAGCAGCCGACAGGACCCGGATGGCTACACCTTC | CASSRQDPDGYTF
TRBJ1-4 | - | TRBV4-2 | - | TGTGCCAGCAGCTACAGATCCGGGGGAACTAATGAAAAACTGTTTTTT | CASSYRSGGTNEKLFF
TRBJ2-7 | once | TRBV7-2 | TRBD2 | TGTGCCAGCAGCTTAGTTACGGGAGGGCTTTACGAGCAGTACTTC | CASSLVTGGLYEQYF
TRBJ2-5 | - | TRBV10-3 | TRBD1 | TGTGCCATCCTCGACGACAGGGAGCAAGAGACCCAGTACTTC | CAILDDREQETQYF
TRBJ1-2 | - | TRBV27 | - | TGTGCCAGCAGTTTGGAGGCGGGAATTAACTATGGCTACACCTTC | CASSLEAGINYGYTF
TRBJ1-4 | few | TRBV5-1 | - | TGCGCCAGCAGCTTGGATAACAGGAAGGAGAAACTGTTTTTT | CASSLDNRKEKLFF
TRBJ1-1 | few | TRBV5-4 | TRBD1 | TGTGCCAGCAGCTGGACAGGGGACACTGAAGCTTTCTTT | CASSWTGDTEAFF
TRBJ2-1 | few | TRBV9 | - | TGTGCCAGCAGCGTAGTACCCCGACAGGGAGGGCAGTTCTTC | CASSVVPRQGGQFF
TRBJ1-6 | - | TRBV6-1 | TRBD1 | TGTGCCAGCACTACAGGGGGATATAATTCACCCCTCCACTTT | CASTTGGYNSPLHF
TRBJ1-2 | - | TRBV7-8 | TRBD1 | TGTGCCAGCAGCATATGGACAGGGGAGGGTGGCTACACCTTC | CASSIWTGEGGYTF
TRBJ1-2 | - | TRBV6-5 | - | TGTGCCAGCAGTTACACCGGCGAGGATGGCTACACCTTC | CASSYTGEDGYTF
TRBJ2-4 | - | TRBV6-1 | - | TGTGCCAGCAGGGCACTAGTTGCGTACTTC | CASRALVAYF
TRBJ2-7 | - | TRBV19 | - | TGTGCCAGTAGTATGCAGCGAACCTACGAGCAGTACTTC | CASSMQRTYEQYF
TRBJ2-5 | - | TRBV10-3 | TRBD2 | TGTGCCATCAGTAGCGGGATCCAAGAGACCCAGTACTTC | CAISSGIQETQYF
TRBJ2-7 | - | TRBV6-1 | TRBD2 | TGTGCCAGCACCAGACTAGCGGGACCATACGAGCAGTACTTC | CASTRLAGPYEQYF
TRBJ1-1 | - | TRBV4-2 | - | TGTGCCAGCAGCCAAGAGTACGCCAGGGGTCGGACTGAAGCTTTCTTT | CASSQEYARGRTEAFF
TRBJ2-7 | - | TRBV5-1 | TRBD1 | TGCGCCAGCAGCCTTTGGACAGGGAGGTTCTACGAGCAGTACTTC | CASSLWTGRFYEQYF
TRBJ2-3 | - | TRBV5-1 | TRBD2 | TGCGCCAGCAGCCCCTGGGTAGCGGGAGGCACAGATACGCAGTATTTT | CASSPWVAGGTDTQYF
TRBJ1-4 | - | TRBV7-9 | - | TGTGCCAGCAGCTTAGAGTCTTGGGGGGTTTATGAAAAGCTGTTTTTT | CASSLESWGVYEKLFF
TRBJ2-5 | - | TRBV4-1 | TRBD1 | TGCGCCAGCAATTGGGGTCCTGACAGGGAAGAGACCCAGTACTTC | CASNWGPDREETQYF
TRBJ1-3 | - | TRBV18 | - | TGTGCCAGCTCACCAGCGGCTGCTGGAAACACCATATATTTT | CASSPAAAGNTIYF
TRBJ1-1 | - | TRBV6-5 | TRBD1 | TGTGCCAGCAGTTTGAACAGGGGATATGAAGCTTTCTTT | CASSLNRGYEAFF
TRBJ1-1 | once | TRBV7-9 | TRBD1 | TGTTCCAGCAGCTCAGTGGCCGGGACAGGGGGTGAAGCTTTCTTT | CSSSSVAGTGGEAFF
TRBJ1-5 | - | TRBV6-5 | - | TGTGCCAGCAGGCGGAGAAGCAATCAGCCCCAGCATTTT | CASRRRSNQPQHF
TRBJ2-1 | few | TRBV2 | TRBD2 | TGTGCCAGCAGAGCTAGCGGGGCTAGCTCCTACAATGAGCAGTTCTTC | CASRASGASSYNEQFF
TRBJ2-3 | once | TRBV9 | TRBD2 | TGTGCCAGAGCGGGGGGGCTAAGTAGGTATTTT | CARAGGLSRYF
TRBJ2-7 | - | TRBV10-3 | TRBD2 | TGTGCCATCAGGGGGTGGCTAGCGGGAGGCGAGCAGTACTTC | CAIRGWLAGGEQYF
TRBJ2-5 | - | TRBV19 | - | TGTGCCAGTAGTATGGCAGAGACCCAGTACTTC | CASSMAETQYF
TRBJ1-1 | few | TRBV5-6 | - | TGTGCCAGCAGCTTGACAGGGAAAACTGAAGCTTTCTTT | CASSLTGKTEAFF
TRBJ1-2 | - | TRBV29-1 | - | TGCAGCGTTGAATCAAGACAGGCTAACTATGGCTACACCTTC | CSVESRQANYGYTF
TRBJ1-1 | - | TRBV5-6 | TRBD1 | TGTGCCAGCACCGTATACCTTTTGGGGACAGTGAACACTGAAGCTTTCTTT | CASTVYLLGTVNTEAFF
TRBJ1-2 | - | TRBV4-2 | - | TGTGCCAGCAGCCAAGGTGCGGGGCTAGAGTATTATGGCTACACCTTC | CASSQGAGLEYYGYTF
TRBJ1-1 | - | TRBV28 | - | TGTGCCAGCAGTTTAGGGAACAGGGTCCGCCCAGAAGCTTTCTTT | CASSLGNRVRPEAFF
TRBJ1-2 | - | TRBV9 | TRBD1 | TGTGCCAGCAGCGTTTGGACAGGGGACTATGGCTACACCTTC | CASSVWTGDYGYTF
TRBJ1-6 | few | TRBV6-5 | TRBD1 | TGTGCCAGCAGTTCAGGGGGGAATTCAAATTCACCCCTCCACTTT | CASSSGGNSNSPLHF
TRBJ2-5 | - | TRBV4-2 | TRBD1 | TGTGCCAGCAGCCAAGGGGACAGGGGGCAAGAGACCCAGTACTTC | CASSQGDRGQETQYF
TRBJ1-1 | few | TRBV2 | - | TGTGCCAGCAGTGAAGGGTCGGAGGCTTTCTTT | CASSEGSEAFF
TRBJ2-2 | few | TRBV29-1 | TRBD2 | TGCAGCGTGGCCCCTAGCGGGAGCAGCGGGGAGCTGTTTTTT | CSVAPSGSSGELFF
TRBJ2-6 | few | TRBV7-9 | - | TGTGCCAGCAGCCCCATTCGGGGGGCAGGGGCCAACGTCCTGACTTTC | CASSPIRGAGANVLTF
TRBJ2-3 | - | TRBV18 | - | TGTGCCAGCGCCCTTCAGGGTGCAGATACGCAGTATTTT | CASALQGADTQYF
TRBJ2-1 | - | TRBV27 | TRBD2 | TGTGCCAGCAGTTTATCGGGGCCTTTCCTAGGACTAGCGGGATACAATGAGCAGTTCTTC | CASSLSGPFLGLAGYNEQFF
TRBJ2-5 | - | TRBV6-5 | - | TGTGCCAGCAGTCTCCTGGAGACCCAGTACTTC | CASSLLETQYF
TRBJ2-5 | - | TRBV30 | - | TGTGCCTGGAGTGTACTAAGGAGGGGGGGGACCCAGTACTTC | CAWSVLRRGGTQYF
TRBJ1-2 | - | TRBV28 | TRBD1 | TGTGCCAGCAGTTCAGACAGGGTGCATGGCTACACCTTC | CASSSDRVHGYTF
TRBJ1-3 | few | TRBV6-5 | - | TGTGCCAGCAGCGAGGAGGCCGGTGGAAACACCATATATTTT | CASSEEAGGNTIYF
TRBJ2-4 | few | TRBV15 | - | TGTGCCACCAGCAGAGACGCCCCGGGAATAGGTAACATTCAGTACTTC | CATSRDAPGIGNIQYF
TRBJ1-5 | - | TRBV27 | - | TGTGCCAGCAGACAGGGTAGGAGTCAGCCCCAGCATTTT | CASRQGRSQPQHF
TRBJ1-1 | few | TRBV6-5 | - | TGTGCCAGCAGTTACCAAGGGGTCACTGAAGCTTTCTTT | CASSYQGVTEAFF
TRBJ1-2 | few | TRBV5-6 | - | TGTGCCAGCAGTGCGGTTTATGGCTACACCTTC | CASSAVYGYTF
TRBJ1-4 | - | TRBV5-1 | - | TGCGCCAGCGGCAGGGCCCTAGGGGAAAAACTGTTTTTT | CASGRALGEKLFF